The clone carrying this TCR beta chain appeared a few times. Sequencing was performed with immunoSEQ multiplex PCR; in TCRdb, only in-frame clones are kept and a portion is missing. In the table there are 200,000 to 250,000 clones, roughly 84% of which are singletons. The record originates from a study of blood T cell repertoires in COVID-19. As for the study in general: The analysed material was cDNA or gDNA that came from T cells, B-cell-depleted T cells, or PBMCs.

The CDR3 sequence is 14 residues long. V was shortened by 8 bases and J by 4 bases, with 17 bases between the two germline ends. The germline V gene has CDR1 LNHDA and CDR2 SQIVND (reference sequence). This TCR was recovered from a man aged 45-60 years with active or convalescent COVID-19. Sequences were obtained from peripheral blood. The chain recombines TRBV19 with TRBJ1-1; D perhaps matches TRBD1 (5 bases). CDR3 amino acids: CASSGQGGFTEAFF. The CDR3 DNA follows: TGTGCCAGTTCGGGGCAAGGAGGGTTCACTGAAGCTTTCTTT. Complete variable domain (other parts from reference TRBV19 and TRBJ1-1): DGGITQSPKYLFRKEGQNVTLSCEQNLNHDAMYWYRQDPGQGLRLIYYSQIVNDFQKGDIAEGYSVSREKKESFPLTVTSAQKNPTAFYLCASSGQGGFTEAFFGQGTRLTVV.